This note documents a single T cell receptor (beta chain) sequence. Antigen: not known. This sample stems from a study of cytomegalovirus exposure and HLA in healthy donors. Whole-study findings and limits: The authors considered a cluster of highly shared sequence variants likely to be a sequencing artifact. Available immune exposure information was restricted to CMV serostatus only. Per published accounts, TCR beta sequences correctly predicted the HLA-A and HLA-B alleles of most subjects.

PCR involved 60 Vbeta and 13 Jbeta primers. Data came from immunoSEQ multiplex PCR; TCRdb stores just in-frame clones and leaves some out. The sample yields 85,000 to 100,000 clones, approximately 81% seen once. CDR1 and CDR2 (germline): SGHTA, FQGTGA. The V segment lost 5 bases and the J segment 8 bases; nucleotides outside the gene matches: 11. The CDR3 runs to 15 residues. This TCR was recovered from a male donor in good health and CMV-seropositive. The chain combines TRBV7-3 with TRBJ2-1; 8 bases align to TRBD1. The sample was PBMCs. The CDR3 DNA reads TGTGCCAGCAGCATCAGGGGGCTTTTGGGGGATGAGCAGTTCTTC. It encodes CASSIRGLLGDEQFF.